This T cell receptor (beta chain) is from a study of T cells in Graves' hyperthyroidism and ophthalmopathy. On the study more broadly: Any treatment followed the collection of peripheral blood at initial diagnosis. Study-wide findings and caveats: In the analysis, a 13 V-J model separated ophthalmopathy from stable hyperthyroidism.

This clonotype was found many times. Antigen unknown. TCR beta CDR3 region amplification was performed from RNA transcripts. Primed by the HTBI set, a first-round RT-PCR was run on the TCR CDR3. In TCRdb, the multiplex PCR reads were re-called with MiXCR into one record per CDR3 protein. The table includes a few hundred thousand distinct CDR3 sequences, roughly 20% detected once. This CDR3 has 14 amino acids. V was clipped by 7 bases and J by 6 bases, with 15 bases between them. Germline CDR1 reads SNHLY; CDR2 reads FYNNEI. Any patient presenting with uncontrolled infection, other autoimmune disease, pregnancy or lactation was left out. Diagnosis relied on clinical symptoms, serum thyroxine and TRAb, thyroid ultrasound and orbital computed tomography.

The TCR comes from a man aged 18 to 30 with Graves' hyperthyroidism. Sequencing used blood. The genes are TRBV2 and TRBJ2-2; TRBD2 is a possible D gene (6 bases). The CDR3 region has the DNA TGTGCCAGCAAGGCGCGCGGGGTCGCCGGGGAGCTGTTTTTT. Translating it yields CASKARGVAGELFF. Full variable domain (remainder filled in from reference TRBV2 and TRBJ2-2): EPEVTQTPSHQVTQMGQEVILRCVPISNHLYFYWYRQILGQKVEFLVSFYNNEISEKSEIFDDQFSVERPDGSNFTLKIRSTKLEDSAMYFCASKARGVAGELFFGEGSRLTVL.